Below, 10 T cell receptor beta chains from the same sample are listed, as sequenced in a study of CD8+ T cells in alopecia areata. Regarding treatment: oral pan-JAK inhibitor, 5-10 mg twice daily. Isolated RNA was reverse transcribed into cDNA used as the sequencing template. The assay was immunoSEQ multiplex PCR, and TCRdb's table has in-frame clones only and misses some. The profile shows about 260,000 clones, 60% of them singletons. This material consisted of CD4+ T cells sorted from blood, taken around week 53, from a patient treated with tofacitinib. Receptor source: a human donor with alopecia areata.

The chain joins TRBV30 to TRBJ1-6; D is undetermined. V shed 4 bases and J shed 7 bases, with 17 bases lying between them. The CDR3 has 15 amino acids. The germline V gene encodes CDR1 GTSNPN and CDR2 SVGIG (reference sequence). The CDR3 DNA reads TGTGCCTGGACCCCAGGCAGCTCTAGGAATTCACCCCTCCACTTT. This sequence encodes CAWTPGSSRNSPLHF.

In DNA, the CDR3 is TGTGCCTGGAGTGTACTTCGGGATACGCAGTATTTT. This encodes CAWSVLRDTQYF. The chain is built from TRBV30 and TRBJ2-3; the D is unclear. Trimming removed 0 bases at V and 6 bases at J, with 7 bases between. The germline gives CDR1 GTSNPN, CDR2 SVGIG (reference sequence). The CDR3 sequence is 12 residues long.

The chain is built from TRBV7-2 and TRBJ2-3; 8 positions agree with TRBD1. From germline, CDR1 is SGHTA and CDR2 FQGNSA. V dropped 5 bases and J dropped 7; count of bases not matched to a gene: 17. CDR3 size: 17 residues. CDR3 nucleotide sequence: TGTGCCAGCAGCGCCCAGACAGGGGCGATAGGATTGAATACGCAGTATTTT. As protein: CASSAQTGAIGLNTQYF.

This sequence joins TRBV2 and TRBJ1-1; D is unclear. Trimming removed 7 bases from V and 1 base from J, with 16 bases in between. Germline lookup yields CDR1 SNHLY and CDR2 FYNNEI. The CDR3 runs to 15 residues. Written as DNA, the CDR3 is TGTGCCAGCAACCCAAATGGGGTCGGGAACACTGAAGCTTTCTTT. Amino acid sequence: CASNPNGVGNTEAFF. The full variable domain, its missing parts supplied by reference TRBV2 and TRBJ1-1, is EPEVTQTPSHQVTQMGQEVILRCVPISNHLYFYWYRQILGQKVEFLVSFYNNEISEKSEIFDDQFSVERPDGSNFTLKIRSTKLEDSAMYFCASNPNGVGNTEAFFGQGTRLTVV.

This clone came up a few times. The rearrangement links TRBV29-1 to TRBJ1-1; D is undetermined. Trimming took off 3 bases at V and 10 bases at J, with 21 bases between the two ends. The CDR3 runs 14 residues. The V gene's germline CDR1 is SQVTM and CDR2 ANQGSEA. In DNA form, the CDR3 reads TGCAGCGTTGATTCAGGAGGCAAGGCCGTTGCAGCTTTCTTT. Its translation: CSVDSGGKAVAAFF.

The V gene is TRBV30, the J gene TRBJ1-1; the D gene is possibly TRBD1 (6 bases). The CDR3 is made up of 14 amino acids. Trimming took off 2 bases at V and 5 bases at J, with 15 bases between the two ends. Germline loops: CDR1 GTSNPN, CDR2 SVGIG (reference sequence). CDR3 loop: CAWSTWGAVTEAFF. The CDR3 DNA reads TGTGCCTGGAGTACGTGGGGGGCCGTTACTGAAGCTTTCTTT.

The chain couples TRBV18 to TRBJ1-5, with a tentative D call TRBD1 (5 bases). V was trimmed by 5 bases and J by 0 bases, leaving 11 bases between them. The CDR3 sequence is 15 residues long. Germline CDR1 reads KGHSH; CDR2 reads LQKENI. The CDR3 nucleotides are TGTGCCAGCTCAATAGGGACGGATAGCAATCAGCCCCAGCATTTT. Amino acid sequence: CASSIGTDSNQPQHF.

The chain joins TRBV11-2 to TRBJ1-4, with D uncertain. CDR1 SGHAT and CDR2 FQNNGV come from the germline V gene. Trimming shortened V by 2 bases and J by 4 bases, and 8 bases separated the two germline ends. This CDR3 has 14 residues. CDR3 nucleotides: TGTGCCAGCAGCTTACAGACAAGTAATGAAAAACTGTTTTTT. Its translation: CASSLQTSNEKLFF. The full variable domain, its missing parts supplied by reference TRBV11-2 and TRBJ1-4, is EAGVAQSPRYKIIEKRQSVAFWCNPISGHATLYWYQQILGQGPKLLIQFQNNGVVDDSQLPKDRFSAERLKGVDSTLKIQPAKLEDSAVYLCASSLQTSNEKLFFGSGTQLSVL.

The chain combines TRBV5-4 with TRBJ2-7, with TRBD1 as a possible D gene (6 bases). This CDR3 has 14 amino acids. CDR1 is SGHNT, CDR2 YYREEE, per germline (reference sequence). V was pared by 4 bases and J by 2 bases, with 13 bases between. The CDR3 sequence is CASSPGTKPYEQYF. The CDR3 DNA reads TGTGCCAGCAGCCCAGGGACAAAACCCTACGAGCAGTACTTC.

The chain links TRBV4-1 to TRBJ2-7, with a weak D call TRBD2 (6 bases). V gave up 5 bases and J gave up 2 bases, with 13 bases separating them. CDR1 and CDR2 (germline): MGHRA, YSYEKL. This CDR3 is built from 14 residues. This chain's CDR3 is CASSDPGRTYEQYF. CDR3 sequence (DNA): TGCGCCAGCAGCGACCCGGGGAGGACCTACGAGCAGTACTTC.